The clone carrying this T cell receptor (beta chain) has a handful of counts. The sample originates from a study of CD4 and CD8 cells across lung adenocarcinoma regions. In TCRdb, the PCR reads were re-called with MiXCR into one record per CDR3 protein. The repertoire holds some 9,600 distinct CDR3 sequences, with roughly 45% as singletons. This CDR3 has 12 amino acids. V was clipped by 1 base and J by 11 bases, with 10 bases between them. The specimen sequenced was CD4+ T cells from the margin of a lung tumor. The sequence derives from a female donor with lung adenocarcinoma. The CD4 and CD8 labels of this study may be unreliable. The chain couples TRBV12-3 or TRBV12-4 to TRBJ2-3; D might be TRBD2 (5 bases). The CDR3 DNA is TGTGCCAGCAGTTTAGTCGAGGGCATGCAGTATTTT. Its protein product is CASSLVEGMQYF.